A single sample gave rise to the 5 T cell receptor beta chains below, sequenced in a study of cytomegalovirus exposure and HLA in healthy donors. The study ran its PCR with 60 Vbeta and 13 Jbeta primers. TCRdb's table, derived via immunoSEQ multiplex PCR, lists solely in-frame clones and lacks some. The sample lists more than 85,000 clones, roughly 83% occurring once. Sequenced input: PBMCs. The receptors originated from a man aged 35 to 55 in good health and CMV-seronegative.

V gene TRBV6-1 combines with J gene TRBJ2-7; possible D gene TRBD1, 6 bases. The CDR3 is 14 residues long. The germline V and J ends were trimmed by 2 bases and 5 bases, with 13 bases remaining between them. Germline lookup yields CDR1 MNHNS and CDR2 SASEGT. CDR3 residues: CASSEWQGSNEQYF. The DNA of the CDR3 is TGTGCCAGCAGTGAATGGCAGGGGTCAAACGAGCAGTACTTC.

V and J are TRBV6-5 and TRBJ1-2; 10 bases line up with TRBD1. CDR3 length equals 15 residues. Losses at the gene ends were 2 bases for V and 2 bases for J; bases not matched to a gene: 2. Germline CDR1 and CDR2: MNHEY and SVGAGI. The CDR3 reads CASSYQTGGNYGYTF. Here the CDR3 DNA reads TGTGCCAGCAGTTACCAGACAGGGGGCAACTATGGCTACACCTTC.

This chain uses TRBV30 with TRBJ2-1; TRBD1 is a possible D gene (5 bases). V lost 3 bases to trimming and J lost 7 bases, with 13 bases between them. CDR1 and CDR2 from the germline V gene are GTSNPN and SVGIG (reference sequence). This CDR3 spans 13 amino acids. CDR3 amino acids: CAWSLGRGNEQFF. Here the CDR3 DNA reads TGTGCCTGGAGCCTGGGAAGGGGAAATGAGCAGTTCTTC.

This chain joins TRBV6-4 and TRBJ2-1, with TRBD1 matching 8 bases. V dropped 5 bases and J dropped 4; count of bases not matched to a gene: 10. This CDR3 has 16 residues. Germline loops: CDR1 MRHNA, CDR2 SNTAGT. The DNA of the CDR3 is TGTGCCAGCAGTCCCCAAGGGGGACAGGTTTACAATGAGCAGTTCTTC. It translates to CASSPQGGQVYNEQFF.

The chain couples TRBV4-3 to TRBJ2-1, with 13 nucleotides matching TRBD2. The germline gives CDR1 LGHNA, CDR2 YSLEER. This CDR3 has 16 amino acids. V lost 4 bases and J lost 8; bases outside the gene matches: 8. Here the CDR3 DNA reads TGCGCCAGCAGCCGTCAACTAGCGGGGGGGCCTCATGAGCAGTTCTTC. It encodes CASSRQLAGGPHEQFF.